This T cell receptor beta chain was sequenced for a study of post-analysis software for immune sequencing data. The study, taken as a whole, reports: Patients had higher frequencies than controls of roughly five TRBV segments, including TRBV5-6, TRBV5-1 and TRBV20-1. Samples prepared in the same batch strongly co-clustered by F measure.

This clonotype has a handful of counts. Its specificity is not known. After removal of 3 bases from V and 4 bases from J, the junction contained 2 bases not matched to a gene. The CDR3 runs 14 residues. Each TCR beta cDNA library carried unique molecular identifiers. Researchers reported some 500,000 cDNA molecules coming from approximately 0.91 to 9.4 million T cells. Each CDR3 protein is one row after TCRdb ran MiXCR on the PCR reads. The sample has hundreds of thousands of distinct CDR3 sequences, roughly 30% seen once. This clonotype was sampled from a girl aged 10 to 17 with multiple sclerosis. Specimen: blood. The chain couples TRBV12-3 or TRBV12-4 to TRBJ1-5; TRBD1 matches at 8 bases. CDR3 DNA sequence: TGTGCCAGCAGTTTTCAGGGGGCGAATCAGCCCCAGCATTTT. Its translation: CASSFQGANQPQHF.